Below, 4 T cell receptor beta chains from the same sample are listed, as sequenced in a study of blood T cells in healthy people across ages. Primed by a sample-barcoded 5' primer and a J-beta primer mix, a second PCR proceeded for about 7 to 11 cycles. TCRdb reprocessed the 5' RACE reads via MiXCR and lists one record per CDR3 protein. The top ten hold approximately 12% of the sample, which has roughly 680,000 distinct CDR3 sequences, 40% to 65% seen once. The sample comprised blood. Source of these receptors: a woman of 80 years or more in good health.

V and J are TRBV12-3 or TRBV12-4 and TRBJ2-6; D may be TRBD1 (6 bases). Trimming shortened V by 6 bases and J by 4 bases, and 13 bases separated the two germline ends. The CDR3 consists of 15 residues. The CDR3 sequence: CASSFRDTGANVLTF. CDR3 nucleotide sequence: TGTGCCAGCAGCTTCCGGGACACCGGGGCCAACGTCCTGACTTTC.

This clonotype was picked up many times. The CDR3 region has the DNA TGTGCCACCAGTGAGAGTCAGCTACGTCCTACTAGCACAGATACGCAGTATTTT. Encoded protein: CATSESQLRPTSTDTQYF. The genes are TRBV24-1 and TRBJ2-3; D ambiguous. This CDR3 region has 18 residues. The V gene's germline CDR1 is KGHDR and CDR2 SFDVKD. Trimming removed 4 bases at V and 0 bases at J, with 19 bases between.

In this sample, this clonotype turned up a few times. A read error may explain this, as a much larger clone is one base away. V and J are TRBV12-3 or TRBV12-4 and TRBJ2-7; 7 positions agree with TRBD2. CDR3 length: 13 amino acids. V shed 8 bases, J shed 7 bases, and the junction held 11 bases outside the gene matches. The chain's CDR3 is CASGSGDYNEQYF. The CDR3 coding sequence is TGTGCCAGCGGGAGCGGGGACTACAATGAGCAGTACTTC.

The CDR3 sequence is CASRPPGLRLYNEQYF. CDR3 DNA: TGTGCCAGCAGACCGCCGGGACTTCGTTTATACAATGAGCAGTACTTC. The chain uses TRBV6-8 and TRBJ2-7; possibly TRBD2 for D (6 bases). The CDR3 sequence is 16 residues long. V lost 6 bases, J lost 7 bases, and 25 bases lay in between. Germline lookup yields CDR1 MNHGY and CDR2 SAAAGT.